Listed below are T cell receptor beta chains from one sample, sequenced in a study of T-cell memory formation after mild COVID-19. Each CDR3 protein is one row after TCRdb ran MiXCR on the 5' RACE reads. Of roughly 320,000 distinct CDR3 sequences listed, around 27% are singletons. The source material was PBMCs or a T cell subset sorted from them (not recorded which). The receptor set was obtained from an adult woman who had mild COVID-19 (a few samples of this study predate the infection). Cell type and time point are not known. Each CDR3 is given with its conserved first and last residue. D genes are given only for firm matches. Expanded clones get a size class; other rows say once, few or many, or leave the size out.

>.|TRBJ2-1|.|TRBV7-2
CASSQTRGGNEQFF
TGTGCCAGCAGCCAGACTAGAGGGGGGAATGAGCAGTTCTTC
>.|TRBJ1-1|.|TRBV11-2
CASSLVVGSTEAFF
TGTGCCAGCAGCTTAGTGGTGGGGAGCACTGAAGCTTTCTTT
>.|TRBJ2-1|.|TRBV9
CASSVAYNEQFF
TGTGCCAGCAGCGTAGCATACAATGAGCAGTTCTTC
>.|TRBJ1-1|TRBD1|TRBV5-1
CASSIGDRAMNTEAFF
TGCGCCAGCAGCATAGGGGACAGGGCGATGAACACTGAAGCTTTCTTT
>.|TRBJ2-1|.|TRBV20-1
CSAGRAESPNEQFF
TGCAGTGCGGGGCGGGCAGAAAGCCCCAATGAGCAGTTCTTC
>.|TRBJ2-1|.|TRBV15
CATSGDRGSYNEQFF
TGTGCCACCAGCGGCGACCGGGGAAGCTACAATGAGCAGTTCTTC
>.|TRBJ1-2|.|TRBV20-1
CSATSPDGLKGYTF
TGCAGTGCTACCTCCCCCGACGGTTTAAAGGGCTACACCTTC
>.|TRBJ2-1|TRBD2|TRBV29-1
CSTRLAEEQFF
TGCAGCACCCGACTAGCGGAAGAGCAGTTCTTC
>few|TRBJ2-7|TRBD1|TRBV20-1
CSARGDRGAVYEQYF
TGCAGTGCTAGAGGGGACAGGGGAGCTGTCTACGAGCAGTACTTC
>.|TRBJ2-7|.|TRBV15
CATGRLPYEQYF
TGTGCCACCGGTAGGCTTCCCTACGAGCAGTACTTC
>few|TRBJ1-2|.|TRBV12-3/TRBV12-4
CASSLVGSDGYTF
TGTGCCAGCAGTTTAGTAGGGAGCGATGGCTACACCTTC
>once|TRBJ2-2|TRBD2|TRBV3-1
CASSQEGGGAQAGELFF
TGTGCCAGCAGCCAAGAAGGCGGGGGGGCCCAGGCCGGGGAGCTGTTTTTT
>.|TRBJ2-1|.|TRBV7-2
CASSSREDEQFF
TGTGCCAGCAGCTCCAGGGAAGATGAGCAGTTCTTC
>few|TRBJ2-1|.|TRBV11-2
CASSQGTLLNEQFF
TGTGCCAGCAGCCAAGGGACTTTGTTGAATGAGCAGTTCTTC
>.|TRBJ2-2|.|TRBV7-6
CASSIGTANTGELFF
TGTGCCAGCAGCATCGGGACGGCGAACACCGGGGAGCTGTTTTTT
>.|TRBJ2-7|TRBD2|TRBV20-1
CSAPLAGGDEQYF
TGCAGTGCGCCACTAGCGGGAGGCGACGAGCAGTACTTC
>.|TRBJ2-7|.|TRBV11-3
CASSLEGPRNYEQYF
TGTGCCAGCAGCTTAGAGGGACCGAGAAACTACGAGCAGTACTTC
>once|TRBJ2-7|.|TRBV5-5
CASSLVTAGYEQYF
TGTGCCAGCAGCTTGGTTACGGCAGGTTACGAGCAGTACTTC
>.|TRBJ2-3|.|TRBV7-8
CASSLGVLAPADTQYF
TGTGCCAGCAGCTTAGGAGTTCTAGCGCCCGCAGATACGCAGTATTTT
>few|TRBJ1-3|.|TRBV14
CASSQESHSGNTIYF
TGTGCCAGCAGCCAAGAATCGCACTCTGGAAACACCATATATTTT
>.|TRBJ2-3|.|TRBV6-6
CASSYQGQSTDTQYF
TGTGCCAGCAGTTACCAAGGGCAAAGCACAGATACGCAGTATTTT
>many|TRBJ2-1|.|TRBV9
CASSPSALVTGNEQFF
TGTGCCAGCAGCCCATCGGCGCTAGTTACCGGAAATGAGCAGTTCTTC
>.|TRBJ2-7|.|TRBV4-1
CASSQGLGEYYEQYF
TGCGCCAGCAGCCAAGGCCTAGGGGAATACTACGAGCAGTACTTC